A single sample is the source of the 13 T cell receptor beta chains below, sequenced in a study of T cells in narcolepsy. Clones were sequenced by immunoSEQ multiplex PCR, and TCRdb holds only the in-frame ones, with some missing. The sample includes fewer than 35,000 clones, around 86% of them seen just once. Sequenced: CD45RA- memory CD4+ T cells from PBMCs. Receptors originate from a human donor with narcolepsy.

This chain connects TRBV4-2 to TRBJ1-5; unclear D gene. The CDR3 is 13 residues long. Germline V lookup: CDR1 LGHNA, CDR2 YNFKEQ. Trimming removed 0 bases at V and 7 bases at J, with 7 bases between. CDR3 loop: CASSQDIPQPQHF. The CDR3, as DNA: TGTGCCAGCAGCCAAGATATCCCCCAGCCCCAGCATTTT.

The rearrangement links TRBV19 to TRBJ1-1, with 9 bases aligning to TRBD1. The CDR3 is 16 residues long. V trimming: 5 bases; J trimming: 0 bases; junction bases outside the gene matches: 7. Germline loops: CDR1 LNHDA, CDR2 SQIVND (reference sequence). The CDR3 region has the DNA TGTGCCAGTAGTGCCTGGACAGGGGCGATGAACACTGAAGCTTTCTTT. This gives the protein CASSAWTGAMNTEAFF.

CDR3 DNA: TGTGCCAGCAGTTACTCGGCTATTTACGAGCAGTACTTC. Amino acids: CASSYSAIYEQYF. The V call is TRBV6-5, the J call TRBJ2-7; no definite D call. Germline lookup yields CDR1 MNHEY and CDR2 SVGAGI. The CDR3 sequence is 13 residues long. V gave up 0 bases and J gave up 4 bases, with 7 bases separating them.

The chain employs TRBV6-6 and TRBJ1-4, with D maybe TRBD1 (5 bases). Germline CDR1 and CDR2: MNHNY and SVGAGI (reference sequence). CDR3 length: 14 residues. The V end was cut by 6 bases, the J end by 7 bases, with 15 bases between. The CDR3 DNA is TGTGCCAGCAGCCAAACCCAGGGAGGTGAAAAACTGTTTTTT. This translates into CASSQTQGGEKLFF.

J is TRBJ2-1 and V is TRBV11-3; D gene uncertain. Germline V gives CDR1 SGHNT, CDR2 YENEEA. CDR3 length equals 15 residues. The ends were cut back, 0 bases at V and 9 bases at J, with 15 bases in the middle. CDR3 protein: CASSLDGKGFGEQFF. The CDR3 DNA sequence: TGTGCCAGCAGCTTAGATGGAAAGGGTTTCGGTGAGCAGTTCTTC.

For this clone: One end of the junction is discordant with germline, which a read error may explain. The rearrangement uses TRBV18 and TRBJ1-1; possible D gene TRBD1, 6 bases. The V gene's germline CDR1 is KGHSH and CDR2 LQKENI. The CDR3 is 15 residues long. The CDR3 coding sequence is TGTGCCAGCTCACCCCCAACAGGGTTGAATACTGAAGCTTTCTTT. It is translated as CASSPPTGLNTEAFF.

This chain connects TRBV19 to TRBJ2-7; D call uncertain. Germline CDR1 is LNHDA and CDR2 is SQIVND (reference sequence). Trimming removed 3 bases at V and 0 bases at J, with 6 bases between. The CDR3 covers 13 residues. Here the CDR3 DNA reads TGTGCCAGTAGTATCGCCCTCTCCTACGAGCAGTACTTC. Protein: CASSIALSYEQYF. Filled out from reference TRBV19 and TRBJ2-7, the complete variable domain reads DGGITQSPKYLFRKEGQNVTLSCEQNLNHDAMYWYRQDPGQGLRLIYYSQIVNDFQKGDIAEGYSVSREKKESFPLTVTSAQKNPTAFYLCASSIALSYEQYFGPGTRLTVT.

V gene TRBV6-5 combines with J gene TRBJ2-5; possibly TRBD1 for D (6 bases). Germline V gene data show CDR1 as MNHEY and CDR2 as SVGAGI. Between the trimmed V and J ends, which lost 6 bases and 2 bases, there was a span of 13 bases. The CDR3 covers 14 residues. Here the CDR3 DNA reads TGTGCCAGCAGCAGGACAGAGACTCAAGAGACCCAGTACTTC. Its translation is CASSRTETQETQYF.

This chain uses TRBV18 with TRBJ1-5; D is possibly TRBD1 (6 bases). CDR1 and CDR2 (germline): KGHSH, LQKENI. CDR3 length: 15 residues. The V end lost 4 bases, the J end lost 5 bases, and 15 bases lay between the germline ends. The CDR3 spells CASSLRRGGDQPQHF. In nucleotides, the CDR3 is TGTGCCAGCTCACTTAGAAGAGGGGGGGATCAGCCCCAGCATTTT.

The chain joins TRBV9 to TRBJ2-1; D is undetermined. The V end lost 0 bases, the J end lost 0 bases, and 10 bases lay between the germline ends. Germline CDR1 reads SGDLS; CDR2 reads YYNGEE. The length of the CDR3 is 16 residues. The CDR3 DNA is TGTGCCAGCAGCGTAGGGGTCGATAGCTCCTACAATGAGCAGTTCTTC. Protein sequence: CASSVGVDSSYNEQFF. Together with reference TRBV9 and TRBJ2-1, the CDR3 gives the full variable domain: DSGVTQTPKHLITATGQRVTLRCSPRSGDLSVYWYQQSLDQGLQFLIQYYNGEERAKGNILERFSAQQFPDLHSELNLSSLELGDSALYFCASSVGVDSSYNEQFFGPGTRLTVL.

The rearrangement uses TRBV6-1 and TRBJ2-7, with 7 bases matching TRBD2. V was clipped by 5 bases and J by 2 bases; unmatched bases: 3. This CDR3 spans 13 amino acids. Germline V gives CDR1 MNHNS, CDR2 SASEGT. CDR3 sequence reads: CASSPSGTYEQYF. DNA of the CDR3: TGTGCCAGCAGTCCCAGCGGGACCTACGAGCAGTACTTC.

This clone has a handful of counts. V and J are TRBV5-1 and TRBJ2-1; perhaps TRBD1 as D (5 bases). Per germline, CDR1 SGHRS and CDR2 YFSETQ. The CDR3 is made up of 12 amino acids. Trimming removed 1 base at V and 7 bases at J, with 6 bases between. CDR3 bases: TGCGCCAGCAGCTTGCCAGGGAATGAGCAGTTCTTC. Encoded protein: CASSLPGNEQFF.

The J gene is TRBJ2-7, the V gene TRBV6-5, with D uncertain. Germline V gene sequence: CDR1 MNHEY, CDR2 SVGAGI. CDR3 length: 15 residues. Trimming left V 5 bases short and J 2 bases short, with 16 bases between. The CDR3 DNA follows: TGTGCCAGCAGTCAAGACTCTTCCCGTACCTACGAGCAGTACTTC. This gives the protein CASSQDSSRTYEQYF.